This passage covers 17 T cell receptor beta chains from one sample sequenced in a study of early T cells in non-severe SARS-CoV-2 infection. Via MiXCR, TCRdb re-called the 5' RACE reads, giving one row per CDR3 protein. The repertoire holds some 45,000 distinct CDR3 sequences, about 4% seen once, with more than 2.5% in the top ten. The sequenced sample was whole blood. These receptors originate from an adult who was a healthcare worker with PCR-confirmed SARS-CoV-2 infection or an uninfected control (not recorded which).

This clonotype showed up just a few times. This chain uses TRBV12-5 with TRBJ2-7, with TRBD1 matching over 9 bases. V lost 7 bases, J lost 2 bases, and 6 bases stayed unmatched. The CDR3 sequence is 14 residues long. In germline, CDR1 is LGHNT, CDR2 FRNRAP. CDR3 in amino acids: CASAPGQGPYEQYF. In DNA, the CDR3 is TGTGCTAGTGCCCCGGGACAGGGTCCCTACGAGCAGTACTTC.

This clonotype came up many times. The rearrangement joins TRBV27 to TRBJ2-7, with D perhaps assigned TRBD1 or TRBD2 (5 bases each). This CDR3 is built from 15 residues. V was clipped by 2 bases and J by 2 bases, with 13 bases between them. Germline-derived CDR1 and CDR2 are MNHEY and SMNVEV (reference sequence). DNA of the CDR3: TGTGCCAGCAGTTTAGATATCGGGGCCGCCTACGAGCAGTACTTC. Protein: CASSLDIGAAYEQYF.

Ten or more counts support this clonotype. The rearrangement joins TRBV6-1 to TRBJ1-2, with D possibly being TRBD1 (6 bases). V lost 10 bases and J lost 8, with 20 bases in between. The CDR3 sequence is 13 residues long. Germline assignment: CDR1 MNHNS and CDR2 SASEGT. The CDR3 nucleotides are TGTGCCACCACTGTTGCAGGGGCACTCGGCTACACCTTC. Encoded protein: CATTVAGALGYTF.

V and J are TRBV6-5 and TRBJ2-1; the D is unclear. This CDR3 is built from 13 residues. Trimming shortened V by 2 bases and J by 7 bases, and 9 bases separated the two germline ends. Looked up from germline, CDR1 is MNHEY and CDR2 is SVGAGI. In nucleotides, the CDR3 is TGTGCCAGCAGTTACAATCGGGCTAATGAGCAGTTCTTC. Its protein product is CASSYNRANEQFF.

Notes on this clonotype: A much larger clone differs by one base, so this may be a read error. This chain links TRBV9 with TRBJ1-3; D not resolved. Per the germline V gene, CDR1 is SGDLS and CDR2 is YYNGEE. The CDR3 loop spans 11 amino acids. The ends were cut back, 0 bases at V and 5 bases at J, with 0 bases in the middle. The CDR3 nucleotides read TGTGCCAGCAGCGTAGGAAACACCATATATTTT. This translates into CASSVGNTIYF.

This clonotype was observed at least ten times. J is TRBJ2-1 and V is TRBV7-8; 9 bases are a match to TRBD1. V lost 5 bases, J lost 6 bases, and 11 bases stayed unmatched. Germline V lookup: CDR1 SGHVS, CDR2 FQNEAQ. The length of the CDR3 is 16 residues. CDR3: CASSREGTGSPNEQFF. CDR3 DNA: TGTGCCAGCAGCCGCGAGGGGACAGGGAGCCCCAATGAGCAGTTCTTC.

The table lists this clonotype with a few counts. The chain has TRBV7-9 and TRBJ2-5; 10 bases are a match to TRBD2. Germline CDR1 reads SEHNR; CDR2 reads FQNEAQ (reference sequence). The length of the CDR3 is 13 residues. Losses at the gene ends were 6 bases for V and 4 bases for J; bases not matched to a gene: 2. Here the CDR3 DNA reads TGTGCCAGCAGATCTAGCGGGGGAGAGACCCAGTACTTC. It specifies CASRSSGGETQYF.

This clonotype was picked up many times. The chain employs TRBV7-3 and TRBJ2-2; unclear D gene. The CDR3 spans 14 residues. Trimming cost V 2 bases and J 3 bases, with 7 bases left between them. Per germline, CDR1 SGHTA and CDR2 FQGTGA. The CDR3 loop reads CASSLGSYTGELFF. Here the CDR3 DNA reads TGTGCCAGCAGCTTAGGAAGTTACACCGGGGAGCTGTTTTTT.

In this sample, this clonotype turned up many times. This sequence joins TRBV4-1 and TRBJ2-4; 7 positions agree with TRBD2. This CDR3 has 15 residues. CDR1 is MGHRA, CDR2 YSYEKL, per germline. J lost 3 bases, V lost 1 base, and 3 bases had no gene match. This CDR3 is CASSQGSGGKNIQYF. The CDR3 DNA reads as TGCGCCAGCAGCCAAGGGTCGGGGGGCAAAAACATTCAGTACTTC.

This clonotype was seen repeatedly, ten times or more. This chain links TRBV5-1 with TRBJ2-3; 10 nucleotides agree with TRBD1. Trimming removed 4 bases from V and 6 bases from J; junction bases left unmatched: 11. Germline lookup yields CDR1 SGHRS and CDR2 YFSETQ. The CDR3 covers 16 residues. The CDR3 nucleotides read TGCGCCAGCAGCCCACGGGACAGGGGACTCGGGGATACGCAGTATTTT. This gives the protein CASSPRDRGLGDTQYF.

This clonotype was recorded many times. The J gene is TRBJ2-7, the V gene TRBV7-2, with 13 bases aligning to TRBD2. The CDR3 is 16 residues long. V was pared by 1 base and J by 2 bases, with 2 bases of the junction left unmatched. Germline CDR1 and CDR2: SGHTA and FQGNSA. Written as DNA, the CDR3 is TGTGCCAGCAGCTTAGGGGGGACTAGCGGGACCTACGAGCAGTACTTC. Its protein product is CASSLGGTSGTYEQYF.

In its sample, this clonotype was seen many times. V is TRBV13 and J is TRBJ2-7, with 8 bases matching TRBD1. The V gene's germline CDR1 is PRHDT and CDR2 FYEKMQ (reference sequence). This CDR3 spans 16 amino acids. V lost 0 bases, J lost 6 bases, and 10 bases stayed unmatched. The CDR3 here is CASSLGRRQGAVEQYF. As DNA, the CDR3 is TGTGCCAGCAGCTTAGGCCGGCGGCAGGGGGCTGTCGAGCAGTACTTC.

Ten or more counts support this clonotype. This rearrangement joins TRBV19 to TRBJ1-5; D remains ambiguous. This CDR3 is built from 15 residues. V lost 3 bases and J 0 bases, leaving 9 bases between the germline ends. Per the germline V gene, CDR1 is LNHDA and CDR2 is SQIVND (reference sequence). The CDR3 sequence: CASSISVYSNQPQHF. CDR3 nucleotide sequence: TGTGCCAGTAGTATCTCAGTGTATAGCAATCAGCCCCAGCATTTT.

This clonotype was seen repeatedly, ten times or more. The chain couples TRBV2 to TRBJ1-3, with a possible D match to TRBD1 (6 bases). Germline values: CDR1 SNHLY, CDR2 FYNNEI. V lost 1 base and J 2 bases, leaving 6 bases between the germline ends. This CDR3 spans 14 amino acids. The CDR3 sequence: CASSEDRAGNTIYF. The CDR3 DNA follows: TGTGCCAGCAGTGAAGACAGGGCTGGAAACACCATATATTTT.

This clonotype was detected many times. The CDR3: CSVDRPNTEAFF. In nucleotides, the CDR3 is TGCAGCGTTGACAGACCAAACACTGAAGCTTTCTTT. The chain couples TRBV29-1 to TRBJ1-1; D not resolved. V was pared by 3 bases and J by 2 bases, with 7 bases between. CDR1 and CDR2 from the germline V gene are SQVTM and ANQGSEA. The CDR3 loop spans 12 amino acids.

This clonotype showed up many times. J is TRBJ2-7 and V is TRBV10-3, with 10 bases matching TRBD2. The V and J ends lost 11 bases and 0 bases, in that order; junction bases with no gene match: 1. The V gene's germline CDR1 is ENHRY and CDR2 SYGVKD. This CDR3 is 12 amino acids long. This CDR3 is CASSGSSYEQYF. For the CDR3, the DNA is TGTGCCTCTAGCGGGAGCTCCTACGAGCAGTACTTC.

The sample holds many counts of this clonotype. J is TRBJ2-7 and V is TRBV6-5; TRBD2 matches 13 bases. CDR1 and CDR2 (germline): MNHEY, SVGAGI. V was clipped by 5 bases and J by 2 bases; unmatched bases: 3. The CDR3 contains 15 residues. Here the CDR3 reads CASSPGLAGTYEQYF. The CDR3 DNA follows: TGTGCCAGCAGTCCGGGACTAGCGGGGACCTACGAGCAGTACTTC.